The T cell receptor (beta chain) described here comes from a study of T cells after yellow fever vaccination. General observations from the study: There was a small share of clonotypes that showed up in both the CD4 and CD8 compartments.

V dropped 5 bases and J dropped 2 bases, with 23 bases sitting between them. The germline gives CDR1 SGHRS, CDR2 YFSETQ. The CDR3 totals 18 residues. TCRdb fed the 5' RACE reads into MiXCR, producing one record per CDR3 protein. The sample includes some 110,000 distinct CDR3 sequences, approximately 8.4% of them seen just once. There are many counts of this clonotype. The antigen remains unidentified. This sequence was found in a man aged 25 to 40 who received the YFV17D yellow fever vaccine. V usage is TRBV5-1 and J usage is TRBJ2-1; D is perhaps TRBD2 (7 bases). Material: CD8+ T cells sorted from PBMCs, obtained 45 days after the yellow fever booster vaccination. CDR3 DNA: TGCGCCAGCAGGCGGGGGCAGGCGGAGGCGGCCGCCTACAATGAGCAGTTCTTC. Protein sequence: CASRRGQAEAAAYNEQFF.